This TCR beta chain was obtained from a study of T cell repertoires in cytomegalovirus infection. Background on the study: Public TCR beta signatures were indicative of both CMV infection and a matching HLA type.

This clonotype turned up a few times. The target antigen is unknown. Trimming removed 1 base at V and 5 bases at J, with 14 bases between. The CDR3 spans 15 residues. The germline V gene encodes CDR1 SGHNT and CDR2 YENEEA. Study-wide results and caveats: Cumulative public TCR beta family frequency identified carriers of CMV plus the relevant HLA. CMV-specific HLA-C-restricted TCR beta clonotypes dominated the ex vivo response.

TCRdb reprocessed the reads with MiXCR, giving one entry per CDR3 protein. In the table there are around 530,000 distinct CDR3 sequences, about a quarter of which are singletons. The TCR was taken from a human donor in good health (CMV status not recorded). Some clones in this sample may be carry-over from other donors' samples. What was sequenced was PBMCs. The chain uses TRBV11-3 and TRBJ1-1, with D possibly matching TRBD1 (6 bases). The CDR3 DNA is TGTGCCAGCAGCTTAGTCCCGGGGGGCTTGACTGAAGCTTTCTTT. Translation gives CASSLVPGGLTEAFF.